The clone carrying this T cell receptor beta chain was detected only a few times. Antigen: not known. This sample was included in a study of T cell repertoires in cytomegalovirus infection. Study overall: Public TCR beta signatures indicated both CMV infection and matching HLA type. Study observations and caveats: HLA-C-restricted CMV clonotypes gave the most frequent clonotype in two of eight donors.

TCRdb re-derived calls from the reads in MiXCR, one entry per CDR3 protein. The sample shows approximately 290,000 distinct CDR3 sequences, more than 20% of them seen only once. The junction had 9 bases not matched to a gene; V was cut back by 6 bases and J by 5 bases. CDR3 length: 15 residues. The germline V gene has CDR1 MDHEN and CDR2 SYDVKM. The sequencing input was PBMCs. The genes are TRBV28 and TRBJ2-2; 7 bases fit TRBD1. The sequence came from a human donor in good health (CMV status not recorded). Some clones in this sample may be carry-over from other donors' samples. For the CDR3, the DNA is TGTGCCAGCAGCCGCTCCTTGGGACAGACCGGGGAGCTGTTTTTT. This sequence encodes CASSRSLGQTGELFF.